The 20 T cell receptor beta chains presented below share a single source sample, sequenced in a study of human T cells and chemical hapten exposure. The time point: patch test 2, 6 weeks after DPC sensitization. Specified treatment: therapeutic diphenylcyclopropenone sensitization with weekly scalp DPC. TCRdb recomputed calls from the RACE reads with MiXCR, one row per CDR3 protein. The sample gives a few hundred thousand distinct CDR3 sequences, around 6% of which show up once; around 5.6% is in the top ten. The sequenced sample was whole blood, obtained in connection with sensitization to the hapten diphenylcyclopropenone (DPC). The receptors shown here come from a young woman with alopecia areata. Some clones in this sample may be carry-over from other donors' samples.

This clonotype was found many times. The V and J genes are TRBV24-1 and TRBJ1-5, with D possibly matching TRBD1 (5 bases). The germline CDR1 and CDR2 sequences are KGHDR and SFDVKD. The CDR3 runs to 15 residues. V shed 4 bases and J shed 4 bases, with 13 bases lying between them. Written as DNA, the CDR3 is TGTGCCACCAGTGAGTCCGGGACGGGGAATCAGCCCCAGCATTTT. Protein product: CATSESGTGNQPQHF.

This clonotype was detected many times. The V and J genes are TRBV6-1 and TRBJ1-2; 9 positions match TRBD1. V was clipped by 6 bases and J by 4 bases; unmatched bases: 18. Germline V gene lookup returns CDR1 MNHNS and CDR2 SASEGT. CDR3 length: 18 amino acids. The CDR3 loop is CASRTPGQGVPPSYGYTF. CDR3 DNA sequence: TGTGCCAGCAGAACTCCGGGACAGGGTGTTCCCCCTTCCTATGGCTACACCTTC.

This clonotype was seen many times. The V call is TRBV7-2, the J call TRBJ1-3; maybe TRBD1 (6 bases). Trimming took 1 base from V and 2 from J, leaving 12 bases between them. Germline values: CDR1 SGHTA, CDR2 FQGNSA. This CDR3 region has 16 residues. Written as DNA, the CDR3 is TGTGCCAGCAGCTTAGTTAGGGGGGTTACTGGAAACACCATATATTTT. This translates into CASSLVRGVTGNTIYF.

CDR3 nucleotide sequence: TGTGCCAGCAGTTACAGTCATTCTTTCGAGGGTTCACCCCTCCACTTT. Translation: CASSYSHSFEGSPLHF. This chain uses TRBV6-6 with TRBJ1-6; no clear D gene. This CDR3 has 16 residues. Trimming removed 2 bases from V and 9 bases from J, with 17 bases in between. Germline CDR1 and CDR2: MNHNY and SVGAGI (reference sequence).

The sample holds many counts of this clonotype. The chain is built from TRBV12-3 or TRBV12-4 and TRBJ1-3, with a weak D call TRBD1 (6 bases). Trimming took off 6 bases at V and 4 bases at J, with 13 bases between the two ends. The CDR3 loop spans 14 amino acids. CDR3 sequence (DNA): TGTGCCAGCAGCAGGGGACTACAGGGAAACACCATATATTTT. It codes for CASSRGLQGNTIYF.

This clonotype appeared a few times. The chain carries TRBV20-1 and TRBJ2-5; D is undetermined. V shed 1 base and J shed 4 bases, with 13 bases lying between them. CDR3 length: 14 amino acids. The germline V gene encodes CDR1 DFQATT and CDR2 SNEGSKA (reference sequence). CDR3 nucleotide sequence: TGCAGTGCTAGAGGCGGCACTCCGGGAGAGACCCAGTACTTC. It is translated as CSARGGTPGETQYF.

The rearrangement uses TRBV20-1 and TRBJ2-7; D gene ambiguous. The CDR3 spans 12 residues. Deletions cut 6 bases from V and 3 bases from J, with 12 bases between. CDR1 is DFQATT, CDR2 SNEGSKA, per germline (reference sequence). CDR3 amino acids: CSARLNHYEQYF. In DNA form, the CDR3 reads TGCAGTGCCCGCCTAAACCACTACGAGCAGTACTTC.

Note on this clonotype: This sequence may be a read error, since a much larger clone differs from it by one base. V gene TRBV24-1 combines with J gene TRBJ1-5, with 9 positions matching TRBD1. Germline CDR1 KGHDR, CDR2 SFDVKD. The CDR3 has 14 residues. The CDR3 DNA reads TGTGACACCAGTCCACAGGGGGCAAATCAGCCCCAGCATTTT. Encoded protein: CDTSPQGANQPQHF.

The CDR3 spells CASSLGGWGQYF. The CDR3 coding sequence is TGTGCCAGCAGCTTAGGAGGCTGGGGGCAGTATTTT. This rearrangement joins TRBV7-9 to TRBJ2-3, with D hard to call. CDR1 and CDR2 (germline): SEHNR, FQNEAQ (reference sequence). This CDR3 contains 12 residues. Trimming shortened V by 1 base and J by 11 bases, and 10 bases separated the two germline ends.

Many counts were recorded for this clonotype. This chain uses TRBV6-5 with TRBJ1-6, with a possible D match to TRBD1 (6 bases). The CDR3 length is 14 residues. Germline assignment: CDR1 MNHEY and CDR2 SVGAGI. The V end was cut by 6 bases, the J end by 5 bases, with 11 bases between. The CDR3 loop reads CASRGTSDNSPLHF. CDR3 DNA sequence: TGTGCCAGCAGAGGGACATCCGATAATTCACCCCTCCACTTT.

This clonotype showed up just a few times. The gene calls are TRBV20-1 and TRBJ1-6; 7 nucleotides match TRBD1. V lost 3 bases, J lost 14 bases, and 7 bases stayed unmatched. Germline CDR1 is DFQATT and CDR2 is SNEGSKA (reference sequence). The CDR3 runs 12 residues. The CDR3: CSASGTARTLHF. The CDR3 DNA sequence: TGCAGTGCTAGCGGGACAGCAAGGACCCTCCACTTT.

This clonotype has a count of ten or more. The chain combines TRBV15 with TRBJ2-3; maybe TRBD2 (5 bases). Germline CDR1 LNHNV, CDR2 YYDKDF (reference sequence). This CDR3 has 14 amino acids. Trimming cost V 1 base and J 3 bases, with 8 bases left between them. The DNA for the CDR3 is TGTGCCACCAGCAGAGCTCGAGGGACAGATACGCAGTATTTT. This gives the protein CATSRARGTDTQYF.

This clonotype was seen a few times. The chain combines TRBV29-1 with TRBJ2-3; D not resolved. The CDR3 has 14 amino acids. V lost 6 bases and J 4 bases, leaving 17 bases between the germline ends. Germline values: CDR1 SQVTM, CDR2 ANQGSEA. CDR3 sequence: CSVAFLYRPDTQYF. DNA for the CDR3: TGCAGCGTGGCCTTCCTTTACCGGCCAGATACGCAGTATTTT.

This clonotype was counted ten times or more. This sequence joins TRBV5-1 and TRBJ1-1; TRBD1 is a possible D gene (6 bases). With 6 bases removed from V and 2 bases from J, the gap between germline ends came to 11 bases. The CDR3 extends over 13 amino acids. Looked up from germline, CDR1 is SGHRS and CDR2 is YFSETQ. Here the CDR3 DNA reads TGCGCCAGCAAGGCAGGGGCTAACACTGAAGCTTTCTTT. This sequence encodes CASKAGANTEAFF.

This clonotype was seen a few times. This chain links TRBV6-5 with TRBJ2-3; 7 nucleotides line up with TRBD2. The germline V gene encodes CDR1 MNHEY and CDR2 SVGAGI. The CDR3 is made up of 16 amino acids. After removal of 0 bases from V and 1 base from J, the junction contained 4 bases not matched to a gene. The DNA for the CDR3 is TGTGCCAGCAGTTACTCGGGGGGGATCGGCACAGATACGCAGTATTTT. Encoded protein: CASSYSGGIGTDTQYF.

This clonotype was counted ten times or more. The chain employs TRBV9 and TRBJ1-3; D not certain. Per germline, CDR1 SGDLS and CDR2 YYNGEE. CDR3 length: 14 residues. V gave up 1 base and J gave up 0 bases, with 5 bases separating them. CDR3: CASSVRSSGNTIYF. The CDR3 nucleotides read TGTGCCAGCAGCGTAAGGAGCTCTGGAAACACCATATATTTT.

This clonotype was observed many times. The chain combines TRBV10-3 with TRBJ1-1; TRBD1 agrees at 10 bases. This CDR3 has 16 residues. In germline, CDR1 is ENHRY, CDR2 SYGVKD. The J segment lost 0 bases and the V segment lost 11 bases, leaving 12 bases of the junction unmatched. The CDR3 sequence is CASRGDRGMMNTEAFF. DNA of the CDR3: TGTGCCTCAAGAGGGGACAGGGGAATGATGAACACTGAAGCTTTCTTT.

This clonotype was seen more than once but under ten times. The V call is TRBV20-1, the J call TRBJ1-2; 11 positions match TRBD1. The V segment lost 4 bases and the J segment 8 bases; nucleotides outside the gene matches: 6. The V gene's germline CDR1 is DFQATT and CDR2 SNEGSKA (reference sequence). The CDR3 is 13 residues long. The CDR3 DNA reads TGCAGTGCTAAGGACAGGGGGCAAGGAGGCTACACCTTC. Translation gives CSAKDRGQGGYTF.

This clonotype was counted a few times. The CDR3 DNA is TGCAGCGTTTTGGCCGCGGATATGAACACTGAAGCTTTCTTT. Translating it yields CSVLAADMNTEAFF. The chain has TRBV29-1 and TRBJ1-1; D uncertain. The V end was cut by 5 bases, the J end by 0 bases, with 13 bases between. Germline assignment: CDR1 SQVTM and CDR2 ANQGSEA. This CDR3 has 14 residues.

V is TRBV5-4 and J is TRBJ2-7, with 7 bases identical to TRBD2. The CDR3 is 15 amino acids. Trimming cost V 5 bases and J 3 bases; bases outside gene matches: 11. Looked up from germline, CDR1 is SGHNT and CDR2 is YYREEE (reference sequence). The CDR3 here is CASSPPDSGFYEQYF. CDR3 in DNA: TGTGCCAGCAGTCCCCCGGATAGCGGGTTCTACGAGCAGTACTTC.